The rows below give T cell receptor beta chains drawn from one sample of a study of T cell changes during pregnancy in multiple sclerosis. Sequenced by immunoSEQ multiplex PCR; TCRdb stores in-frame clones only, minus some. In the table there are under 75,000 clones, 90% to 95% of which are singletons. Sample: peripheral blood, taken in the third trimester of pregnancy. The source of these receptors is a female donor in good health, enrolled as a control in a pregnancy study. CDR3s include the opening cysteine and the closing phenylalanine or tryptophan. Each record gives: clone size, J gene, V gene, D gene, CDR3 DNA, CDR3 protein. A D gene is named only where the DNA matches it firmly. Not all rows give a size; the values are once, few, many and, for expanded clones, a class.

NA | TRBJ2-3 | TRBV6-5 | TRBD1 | TGTGCCAGCAGGACAGGGGGCACATATACGCAGTATTTT | CASRTGGTYTQYF
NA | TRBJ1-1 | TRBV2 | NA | TGTGCCAGCAGTGACGGACTGGGGAACACTGAAGCTTTCTTT | CASSDGLGNTEAFF
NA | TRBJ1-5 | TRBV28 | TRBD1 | TGTGCCAGCCTCGGGACAGGGGAACGCAATCAGCCCCAGCATTTT | CASLGTGERNQPQHF
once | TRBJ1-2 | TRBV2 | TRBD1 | TGTGCCAGCATTGAGGGGGCCTATGGCTACACCTTC | CASIEGAYGYTF
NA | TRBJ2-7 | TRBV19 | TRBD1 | TGTGCCAGTGGGACGCCGGGACAGCTCAACGAGCAGTACTTC | CASGTPGQLNEQYF
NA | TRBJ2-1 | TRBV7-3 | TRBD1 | TGTGCCAGCAGCCTAACAGGGGGCGGGCTAAACAATGAGCAGTTCTTC | CASSLTGGGLNNEQFF
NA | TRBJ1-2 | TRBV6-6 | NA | TGTGCCAGCATGGCTTACGGCTACACCTTC | CASMAYGYTF
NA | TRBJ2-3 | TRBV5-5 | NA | TGTGCCAGCAGCACAGGTACGCAGTATTTT | CASSTGTQYF
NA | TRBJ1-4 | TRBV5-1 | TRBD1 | TGCGCCAGCAGCTTAGGACAGGTTAATGAAAAACTGTTTTTT | CASSLGQVNEKLFF
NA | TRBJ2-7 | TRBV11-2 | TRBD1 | TGTGCCAGCAGCCGGCCGGGACAGGCCTTCTACGAGCAGTACTTC | CASSRPGQAFYEQYF
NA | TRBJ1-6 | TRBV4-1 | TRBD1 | TGCGCCAGCAGCCAATACCGGGACAGAAGTAATTCACCCCTCCACTTT | CASSQYRDRSNSPLHF
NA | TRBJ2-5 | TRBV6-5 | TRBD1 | TGTGCCAGCAGTTACAAGGGGGACAGGTGGGAGACCCAGTACTTC | CASSYKGDRWETQYF
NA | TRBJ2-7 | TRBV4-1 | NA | TGCGCCAGCAGCCAAGATACAACAAACTACGAGCAGTACTTC | CASSQDTTNYEQYF
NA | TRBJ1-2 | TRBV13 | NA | TGTGCCAGCAGCTCCGATCGGGGAGGTGATGGCTACACCTTC | CASSSDRGGDGYTF
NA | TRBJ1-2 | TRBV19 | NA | TGTGCCAGTAGTTTGGGGCAGGACTATGGCTACACCTTC | CASSLGQDYGYTF
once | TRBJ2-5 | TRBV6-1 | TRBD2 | TGTGCCAGCAGTGCGGGACTAGCGGGGGCAGGGCAAGAGACCCAGTACTTC | CASSAGLAGAGQETQYF
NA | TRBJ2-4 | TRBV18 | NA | TGTGCCAGCTCACCTAGATCCCGAGTAGTTGCCAAAAACATTCAGTACTTC | CASSPRSRVVAKNIQYF
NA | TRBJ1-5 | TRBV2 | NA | TGTGCCAGCGTGTGGACAGAGAATCAACCCCAGCATTTT | CASVWTENQPQHF
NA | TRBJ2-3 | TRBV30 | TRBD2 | TGTGCCCGAAGGGGACTAGCTACAGATACGCAGTATTTT | CARRGLATDTQYF
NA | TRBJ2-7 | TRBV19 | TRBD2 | TGTGCCAGTAGTACCAAGCGGGGGGTCCTCTACGAGCAGTACTTC | CASSTKRGVLYEQYF
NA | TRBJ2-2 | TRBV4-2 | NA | TGTGCCAGCAGCCAAGTCGGGAGTCCCCGGGGGAACACCGGGGAGCTGTTTTTT | CASSQVGSPRGNTGELFF
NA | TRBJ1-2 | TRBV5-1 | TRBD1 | TGCGCCAGCAGCTTGAGGACAGGGGGCAACTATGGCTACACCTTC | CASSLRTGGNYGYTF
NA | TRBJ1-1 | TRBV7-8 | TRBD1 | TGTGCCAGCAGCCCCCGGGACAGGGATACTGAAGCTTTCTTT | CASSPRDRDTEAFF
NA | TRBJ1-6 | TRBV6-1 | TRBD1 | TGTGCCAGCGATAAGGGACAGGGCAGTTATCCACCCCTCCACTTT | CASDKGQGSYPPLHF
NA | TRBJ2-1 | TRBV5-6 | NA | TGTGCCAGCAGCCACCGGGACAAGATGCAGTTCTTC | CASSHRDKMQFF
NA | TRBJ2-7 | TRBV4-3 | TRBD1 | TGCGCCAGCAGCCGACTTGGGACAGTTGGGTACGAGCAGTACTTC | CASSRLGTVGYEQYF
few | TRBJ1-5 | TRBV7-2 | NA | TGTGCCAGCAGCTTGGGGCTCAACAATCAGCCCCAGCATTTT | CASSLGLNNQPQHF
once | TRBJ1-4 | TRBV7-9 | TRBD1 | TGTGCCAGCAGCCGGCAGGGGGGTGAAAAACTGTTTTTT | CASSRQGGEKLFF
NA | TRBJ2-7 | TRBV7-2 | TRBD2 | TGTGCCAGCAGCTTGGGGCGGGGGGAACGCTACGAGCAGTACTTC | CASSLGRGERYEQYF
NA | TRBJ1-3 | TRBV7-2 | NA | TGTGCCAGCAGCTTAGCACAGAACACCATATATTTT | CASSLAQNTIYF
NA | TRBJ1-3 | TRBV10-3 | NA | TGTGCCGTCCAAGGTGCCGGGGGAAACACCATATATTTT | CAVQGAGGNTIYF
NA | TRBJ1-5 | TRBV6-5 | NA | TGTGCCAGCAGTTACGGCCTTAATCAGCCCCAGCATTTT | CASSYGLNQPQHF
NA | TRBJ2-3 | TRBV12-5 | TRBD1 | TGTGCTAGTGGTTTGTCACGAGGGACAGGGGGCACAGATACGCAGTATTTT | CASGLSRGTGGTDTQYF
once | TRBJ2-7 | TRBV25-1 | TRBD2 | TGTGCCAGCAGTGAATGGGGGGGTCCCACCTACGAGCAGTACTTC | CASSEWGGPTYEQYF
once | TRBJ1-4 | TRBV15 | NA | TGTGCCACCAGCAGAGCCGGCAGCGGGGAAAAACTGTTTTTT | CATSRAGSGEKLFF
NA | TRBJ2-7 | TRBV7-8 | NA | TGTGCCAGCACCCAAAAAGCGGGTCCTGTGGACGAGCAGTACTTC | CASTQKAGPVDEQYF
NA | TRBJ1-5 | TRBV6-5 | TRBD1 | TGTGCCAGCAGTTACTCGTCGACAGGGGCGTCAAAGCCCCAGCATTTT | CASSYSSTGASKPQHF
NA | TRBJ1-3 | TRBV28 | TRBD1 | TGTGCCAGCAGTTACGGACAGGGATCGGGAGAAAACACCATATATTTT | CASSYGQGSGENTIYF
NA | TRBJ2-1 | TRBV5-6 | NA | TGTGCCAGCAGGTTCCGTGGAGCGGCCTACAATGAGCAGTTCTTC | CASRFRGAAYNEQFF
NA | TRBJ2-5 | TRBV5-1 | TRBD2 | TGCGCCAGCGTAGCCGGGGGGGCCCGAGAGACCCAGTACTTC | CASVAGGARETQYF
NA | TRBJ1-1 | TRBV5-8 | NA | TGTGCCAGCAGCTTGTATAAGGGGTTGAACACTGAAGCTTTCTTT | CASSLYKGLNTEAFF
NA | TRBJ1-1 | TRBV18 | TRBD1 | TGTGCCAGCTCACCTCGGCCGGGACAGGGGGCGCGGACTGAAGCTTTCTTT | CASSPRPGQGARTEAFF
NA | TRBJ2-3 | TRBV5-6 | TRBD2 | TGTGCCAGCAGCTTGGGTAGCGGGCTCACAGATACGCAGTATTTT | CASSLGSGLTDTQYF
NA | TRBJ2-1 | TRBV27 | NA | TGTGCCAGCAGTCCCGGGGACAATGAGCAGTTCTTC | CASSPGDNEQFF
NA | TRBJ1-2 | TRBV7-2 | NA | TGTGCCAGCAGCCCCTTAAACTATGGCTACACCTTC | CASSPLNYGYTF
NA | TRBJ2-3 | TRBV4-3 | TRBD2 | TGCGCCAGCAGCCAAGCCGGGACTAGATCAGATACGCAGTATTTT | CASSQAGTRSDTQYF
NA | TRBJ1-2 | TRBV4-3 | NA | TGCGCCAGCAGCCAAGATAAACAGCCTCTCAATGGCTACACCTTC | CASSQDKQPLNGYTF
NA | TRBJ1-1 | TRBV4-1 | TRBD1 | TGCGCCAGCAGCCATCCGGGACAGGGTCGTTTTTCCACTGAAGCTTTCTTT | CASSHPGQGRFSTEAFF
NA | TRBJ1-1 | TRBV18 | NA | TGTGCCAGCTCACCACTTAGAAACACTGAAGCTTTCTTT | CASSPLRNTEAFF
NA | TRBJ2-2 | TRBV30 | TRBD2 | TGTGCCTGGAGTGGTAGTCGGACTAGCGGGGGGAGCACCGGGGAGCTGTTTTTT | CAWSGSRTSGGSTGELFF
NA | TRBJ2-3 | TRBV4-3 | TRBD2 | TGCGCCAGCAGCCAAGCGTCTTTTTCGCGGGGAGGGCGAGATACGCAGTATTTT | CASSQASFSRGGRDTQYF
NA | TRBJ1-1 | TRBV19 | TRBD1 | TGTGCCAGTAGGCTAGACAGGGGGAGGAGCACTGAAGCTTTCTTT | CASRLDRGRSTEAFF
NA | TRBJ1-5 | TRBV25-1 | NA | TGTGCCAGCAGTGAAGTCGGCGGAGGGAGCAATCAGCCCCAGCATTTT | CASSEVGGGSNQPQHF